Listed below are T cell receptor beta chains from one sample, sequenced in a study of shared clonotypes between healthy human individuals. TCRdb's copy holds only in-frame clones and misses some; the assay was immunoSEQ multiplex PCR. This repertoire shows fewer than 3 million clones, around 93% found once; its top ten account for 0.37%. Material for sequencing was naive CD4+ T cells from PBMCs. These receptors came from a man between 18 and 35 years old in good health. Some clones in this sample may be carry-over from other donors' samples. CDR3s include the opening cysteine and the closing phenylalanine or tryptophan. A D gene is named only where the DNA matches it firmly. Only some rows state a clone size, as once, few, many or a class for expanded clones.

V	size	J	D	CDR3	DNA
TRBV18	NA	TRBJ2-2	TRBD2	CASSHPIASGNTGELFF	TGTGCCAGCTCACACCCCATTGCTAGCGGAAACACCGGGGAGCTGTTTTTT
TRBV4-1	NA	TRBJ2-5	NA	CASSQAPTGETQYF	TGCGCCAGCAGCCAAGCACCCACAGGTGAGACCCAGTACTTC
TRBV28	NA	TRBJ1-5	NA	CASSGGGLMGQPQHF	TGTGCCAGCAGTGGGGGCGGGCTGATGGGTCAGCCCCAGCATTTT
TRBV19	NA	TRBJ2-7	TRBD1	CASSREDRFYEQYF	TGTGCCAGTAGTAGAGAGGACAGGTTCTACGAGCAGTACTTC
TRBV9	NA	TRBJ2-5	TRBD2	CASSVVSGTETQYF	TGTGCCAGCAGCGTAGTTAGCGGGACCGAGACCCAGTACTTC
TRBV28	NA	TRBJ1-2	NA	CASWPQGVGYGYTF	TGTGCCAGCTGGCCACAGGGAGTCGGCTATGGCTACACCTTC
TRBV9	NA	TRBJ2-1	NA	CASSARAARFYNEQFF	TGTGCCAGCAGCGCACGAGCAGCCCGCTTTTACAATGAGCAGTTCTTC
TRBV6-6	NA	TRBJ1-1	TRBD1	CASSQTGENTEAFF	TGTGCCAGCAGCCAGACAGGGGAGAACACTGAAGCTTTCTTT
TRBV28	once	TRBJ1-2	NA	CASAGGRGYGYTF	TGTGCCAGTGCTGGCGGAAGGGGCTATGGCTACACCTTC
TRBV5-3	NA	TRBJ2-7	NA	CARSLAGAYEQYF	TGTGCCAGAAGCTTGGCGGGGGCCTACGAGCAGTACTTC
TRBV7-9	NA	TRBJ1-4	TRBD1	CASSSHRGREEKLFF	TGTGCCAGCAGCTCCCACAGGGGGCGGGAGGAAAAACTGTTTTTT
TRBV28	NA	TRBJ1-2	NA	CASRHREPRNGYTF	TGTGCCAGCAGGCACCGAGAGCCCCGGAATGGCTACACCTTC
TRBV25-1	NA	TRBJ1-6	NA	CASSVSAGPGSPLHF	TGTGCCAGCAGTGTTTCGGCGGGCCCCGGGTCACCCCTCCACTTT
TRBV18	NA	TRBJ1-4	NA	CASSPSGSNEKLFF	TGTGCCAGCTCACCATCAGGGTCTAATGAAAAACTGTTTTTT
TRBV5-8	NA	TRBJ1-2	NA	CASSTTPWGGYTF	TGTGCCAGCAGCACAACACCCTGGGGTGGCTACACCTTC
TRBV19	NA	TRBJ2-7	TRBD2	CASSLPPGTSGSYEQYF	TGTGCCAGTAGCCTACCCCCTGGGACTAGCGGGAGCTACGAGCAGTACTTC
TRBV11-2	NA	TRBJ2-7	TRBD2	CASSLVLAGTYEQYF	TGTGCCAGCAGCTTAGTCCTAGCGGGAACCTACGAGCAGTACTTC
TRBV30	NA	TRBJ1-1	NA	CAWNPRGSEAFF	TGTGCCTGGAATCCTAGGGGGAGTGAAGCTTTCTTT
TRBV10-1	NA	TRBJ1-1	NA	CASSEFADLGTEAFF	TGCGCCAGCAGTGAGTTTGCGGACCTTGGCACTGAAGCTTTCTTT
TRBV28	NA	TRBJ1-2	TRBD1	CASISGQGANGYTF	TGTGCCAGCATATCGGGACAGGGGGCCAATGGCTACACCTTC
TRBV12-5	NA	TRBJ1-1	TRBD1	CASGWMGQGAGKNTEAFF	TGTGCTAGTGGTTGGATGGGACAGGGTGCGGGGAAGAACACTGAAGCTTTCTTT
TRBV7-9	NA	TRBJ2-3	TRBD2	CASSLSSSGGPGTDTQYF	TGTGCCAGCAGCTTAAGCTCTAGCGGGGGCCCTGGCACAGATACGCAGTATTTT
TRBV19	NA	TRBJ2-5	TRBD1	CASSIQGAWETQYF	TGTGCCAGTAGTATACAGGGGGCGTGGGAGACCCAGTACTTC
TRBV25-1	NA	TRBJ2-5	NA	CASCRAGQETQYF	TGTGCCAGCTGCCGGGCGGGGCAAGAGACCCAGTACTTC
TRBV30	once	TRBJ2-3	NA	CAWSWGTDTQYF	TGTGCCTGGAGTTGGGGCACAGATACGCAGTATTTT
TRBV7-2	NA	TRBJ2-3	TRBD1	CASSPTGTGLTDTQYF	TGTGCCAGCAGCCCAACCGGGACAGGGTTAACAGATACGCAGTATTTT
TRBV6-6	NA	TRBJ2-7	TRBD2	CASSYSLAGDSEQYF	TGTGCCAGCAGTTACTCGCTAGCGGGAGACAGCGAGCAGTACTTC
TRBV5-1	NA	TRBJ1-1	NA	CASSLEGFRRGEAFF	TGCGCCAGCAGCTTGGAGGGGTTTCGGAGGGGTGAAGCTTTCTTT
TRBV27	NA	TRBJ1-2	NA	CASSLRDGGNYGYTF	TGTGCCAGCAGTTTAAGGGACGGGGGAAACTATGGCTACACCTTC
TRBV5-5	NA	TRBJ1-2	TRBD1	CASSPGTVSNYGYTF	TGTGCCAGCAGCCCCGGGACAGTCTCGAACTATGGCTACACCTTC
TRBV19	NA	TRBJ1-5	NA	CASSMAQGGNQPQHF	TGTGCCAGTAGTATGGCACAGGGAGGCAATCAGCCCCAGCATTTT
TRBV7-3	NA	TRBJ2-2	NA	CASSFGRAGTGELFF	TGTGCCAGCAGCTTCGGCAGGGCGGGCACCGGGGAGCTGTTTTTT
TRBV30	NA	TRBJ2-7	NA	CAWSIRGPYEQYF	TGTGCCTGGAGCATTCGGGGACCCTACGAGCAGTACTTC
TRBV27	NA	TRBJ2-3	TRBD1	CASRPWAGGTDTQYF	TGTGCCAGCAGGCCTTGGGCAGGGGGTACAGATACGCAGTATTTT
TRBV29-1	once	TRBJ2-2	TRBD1	CSVTLTGGNTGELFF	TGCAGCGTCACCTTGACAGGGGGGAACACCGGGGAGCTGTTTTTT
TRBV15	NA	TRBJ1-5	TRBD1	CATSRGDREYQPQHF	TGTGCCACCAGCAGAGGGGACAGGGAGTATCAGCCCCAGCATTTT
TRBV30	NA	TRBJ1-6	NA	CAWTLQDDSPLHF	TGTGCCTGGACCCTCCAGGACGATTCACCCCTCCACTTT
TRBV15	NA	TRBJ2-5	NA	CATSSQVSGETQYF	TGTGCCACCAGCAGTCAAGTGTCGGGGGAGACCCAGTACTTC
TRBV6-1	NA	TRBJ2-7	TRBD2	CASSDGREGQYEQYF	TGTGCCAGCAGTGACGGTCGGGAGGGCCAATACGAGCAGTACTTC
TRBV5-1	NA	TRBJ2-5	NA	CASSSGLSRETQYF	TGCGCCAGCAGCTCGGGACTGTCCCGGGAGACCCAGTACTTC
TRBV6-1	NA	TRBJ1-2	TRBD1	CASSEAGGGNYGYTF	TGTGCCAGCAGCGAAGCAGGGGGCGGAAACTATGGCTACACCTTC
TRBV7-2	NA	TRBJ1-2	NA	CASSLTGIGGYGYTF	TGTGCCAGCAGCCTCACAGGGATAGGAGGCTATGGCTACACCTTC
TRBV6-6	NA	TRBJ1-1	NA	CASGTLGLNTEAFF	TGTGCCAGCGGGACCCTTGGCCTGAACACTGAAGCTTTCTTT
TRBV4-1	NA	TRBJ2-2	NA	CASSLYEKGELFF	TGCGCCAGCAGCCTATACGAGAAGGGGGAGCTGTTTTTT
TRBV30	few	TRBJ1-1	NA	CAWYLTGPTRAFF	TGTGCCTGGTACCTGACAGGACCGACGAGAGCTTTCTTT
TRBV5-1	NA	TRBJ2-5	NA	CASSFSQGETQYF	TGCGCCAGCAGCTTCAGTCAGGGGGAGACCCAGTACTTC
TRBV20-1	NA	TRBJ1-1	NA	CSARFNGAFF	TGCAGTGCCCGTTTCAATGGAGCTTTCTTT
TRBV28	NA	TRBJ1-6	NA	CASGQGPGNSPLHF	TGTGCCAGCGGTCAGGGTCCGGGAAATTCACCCCTCCACTTT
TRBV5-4	NA	TRBJ2-7	TRBD1	CASSSRDRAQGEQYF	TGTGCCAGCAGCTCCCGGGACAGAGCTCAAGGGGAGCAGTACTTC
TRBV5-1	NA	TRBJ2-1	NA	CASSLFPSSYNEQFF	TGCGCCAGCAGCTTATTTCCGAGCTCCTACAATGAGCAGTTCTTC
TRBV7-3	NA	TRBJ2-5	NA	CASSSLAQYF	TGTGCCAGCAGCTCCCTGGCCCAGTACTTC
TRBV15	NA	TRBJ1-5	TRBD1	CATSRDKFGQGGTPQHF	TGTGCCACCAGCAGAGATAAGTTTGGACAGGGGGGGACACCCCAGCATTTT